The 7 T cell receptor beta chains below all came from one sample that was sequenced in a study of naive CD8 T cells in extremely preterm neonates. Extremely preterm births at about 22-27 weeks of gestation supplied the samples. TCRdb keeps only in-frame clones here, not all; method: immunoSEQ multiplex PCR. The sample shows 21,000 or so clones, roughly 88% of them seen only once. Study-wide findings and caveats: Relative to older groups, preterm infants had shorter, less trimmed CDR3s with fewer N additions.

For these receptors, no antigen is known. Sample: naive CD8+ T cells from cord blood. The receptors were sampled from a boy who was born preterm.

As to this clone: Other DNA sequences in this sample translate to the same CDR3. The chain links TRBV30 to TRBJ1-5; 7 positions match TRBD1. J gave up 7 bases and V 0 bases, and 0 bases lay outside the gene matches. Germline CDR1 reads GTSNPN; CDR2 reads SVGIG (reference sequence). This CDR3 contains 12 residues. This CDR3 reads CAWSVQGQPQHF. Here the CDR3 DNA reads TGTGCCTGGAGTGTACAGGGGCAGCCCCAGCATTTT.

Concerning this clone: Other DNA sequences of this sample code for an identical CDR3. The gene calls are TRBV7-3 and TRBJ2-7, with TRBD1 as a possible D gene (5 bases). The length of the CDR3 is 13 residues. V was clipped by 2 bases and J by 0 bases, with 5 bases between them. Germline CDR1 is SGHTA and CDR2 is FQGTGA. The CDR3 coding sequence is TGTGCCAGCAGCTTAGGACACTCCTACGAGCAGTACTTC. This translates into CASSLGHSYEQYF.

This clone was seen only once. The chain couples TRBV4-1 to TRBJ2-3, with 12 nucleotides matching TRBD2. V dropped 4 bases and J dropped 4; count of bases not matched to a gene: 0. This CDR3 comprises 14 residues. CDR1 is MGHRA, CDR2 YSYEKL, per germline. DNA for the CDR3: TGCGCCAGCAGCCGACTAGCGGGGGCAGATACGCAGTATTTT. Its protein is CASSRLAGADTQYF.

The chain employs TRBV6-1 and TRBJ2-1; TRBD2 matches at 8 bases. The CDR3 loop spans 15 amino acids. Germline V lookup: CDR1 MNHNS, CDR2 SASEGT. With V trimmed by 2 bases and J by 4 bases, 4 bases remained unmatched. The CDR3 spells CASSELGGVYNEQFF. CDR3 in DNA: TGTGCCAGCAGTGAACTCGGGGGGGTTTACAATGAGCAGTTCTTC.

The chain combines TRBV7-3 with TRBJ2-7; the match to TRBD2 covers 8 bases. Germline CDR1 reads SGHTA; CDR2 reads FQGTGA. This CDR3 has 17 residues. The ends lost 0 bases at V and 0 bases at J; junction bases unmatched: 7. CDR3 sequence (DNA): TGTGCCAGCAGCTTAACGACCGGGACTAGGAGCTCCTACGAGCAGTACTTC. Its translation is CASSLTTGTRSSYEQYF.

The chain links TRBV27 to TRBJ1-1; D is uncertain. The CDR3 totals 14 residues. The V gene lost 4 bases and the J gene lost 0 bases, with 9 bases spanning the gap. Germline lookup yields CDR1 MNHEY and CDR2 SMNVEV (reference sequence). CDR3: CASSSGWMNTEAFF. As DNA, the CDR3 is TGTGCCAGCAGTTCTGGATGGATGAACACTGAAGCTTTCTTT.

The chain couples TRBV27 to TRBJ1-2, with 8 bases fitting TRBD1. V lost 5 bases and J lost 0; bases outside the gene matches: 2. Germline V gene sequence: CDR1 MNHEY, CDR2 SMNVEV (reference sequence). The CDR3 extends over 14 amino acids. This CDR3 is CASSGTGTNYGYTF. DNA of the CDR3: TGTGCCAGCAGTGGGACAGGAACTAACTATGGCTACACCTTC.